This T cell receptor (beta chain) was profiled in a study of blood T cell repertoires in COVID-19. Study-wide background: Italy, Spain and the United States were the sources of the convalescent and acute COVID-19 samples. Nucleic acid was either cDNA or gDNA, and it came from T cells, B-cell-depleted T cells, or PBMCs.

The V end was cut by 0 bases, the J end by 2 bases, with 14 bases between. The CDR3 contains 18 residues. Germline lookup yields CDR1 SGHTA and CDR2 FQGTGA. Methods used by the authors: Estimation of nucleated cell counts relied on the amplification of reference gene primers. TCRdb's copy holds only in-frame clones and misses some; the assay was immunoSEQ multiplex PCR. For V, J and clone size, that table is used; D and trimming come from the DNA. The repertoire holds more than 85,000 clones, roughly 80% seen once, with 20% to 25% in the top ten. The clonotype comes from a man older than 75 with active or convalescent COVID-19. The chain couples TRBV7-3 to TRBJ2-6; a possible D gene is TRBD2 (5 bases). The source material was peripheral blood. The CDR3 nucleotides read TGTGCCAGCAGCTTAACCCCTCCGGGGAGACCTGGGGCCAACGTCCTGACTTTC. Translated: CASSLTPPGRPGANVLTF. Based on the CDR3 plus reference TRBV7-3 and TRBJ2-6, the full variable domain is GAGVSQTPSNKVTEKGKYVELRCDPISGHTALYWYRQSLGQGPEFLIYFQGTGAADDSGLPNDRFFAVRPEGSVSTLKIQRTERGDSAVYLCASSLTPPGRPGANVLTFGAGSRLTVL.